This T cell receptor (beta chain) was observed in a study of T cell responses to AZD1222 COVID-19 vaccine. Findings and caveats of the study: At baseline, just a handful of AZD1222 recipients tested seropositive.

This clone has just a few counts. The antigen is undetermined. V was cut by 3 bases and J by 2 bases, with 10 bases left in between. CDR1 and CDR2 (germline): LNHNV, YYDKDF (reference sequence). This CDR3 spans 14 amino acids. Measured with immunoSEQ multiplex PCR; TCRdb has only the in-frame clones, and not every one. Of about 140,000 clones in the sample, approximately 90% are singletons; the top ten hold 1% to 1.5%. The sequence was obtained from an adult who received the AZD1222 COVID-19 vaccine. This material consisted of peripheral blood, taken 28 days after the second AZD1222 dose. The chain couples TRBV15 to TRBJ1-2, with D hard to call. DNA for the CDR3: TGTGCCACCAGCAGCGGTTTAGGGAACTATGGCTACACCTTC. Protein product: CATSSGLGNYGYTF.